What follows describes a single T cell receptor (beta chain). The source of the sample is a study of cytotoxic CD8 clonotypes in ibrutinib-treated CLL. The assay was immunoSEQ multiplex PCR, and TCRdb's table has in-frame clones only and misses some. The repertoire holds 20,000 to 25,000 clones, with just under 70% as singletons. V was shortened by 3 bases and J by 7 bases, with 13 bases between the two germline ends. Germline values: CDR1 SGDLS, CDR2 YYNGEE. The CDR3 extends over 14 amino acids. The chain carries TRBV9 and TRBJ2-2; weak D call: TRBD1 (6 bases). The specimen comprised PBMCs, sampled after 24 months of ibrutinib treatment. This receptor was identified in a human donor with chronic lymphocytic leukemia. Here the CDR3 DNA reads TGTGCCAGCAGCGCGACAGGTCGCGGCGGGGAGCTGTTTTTT. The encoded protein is CASSATGRGGELFF.